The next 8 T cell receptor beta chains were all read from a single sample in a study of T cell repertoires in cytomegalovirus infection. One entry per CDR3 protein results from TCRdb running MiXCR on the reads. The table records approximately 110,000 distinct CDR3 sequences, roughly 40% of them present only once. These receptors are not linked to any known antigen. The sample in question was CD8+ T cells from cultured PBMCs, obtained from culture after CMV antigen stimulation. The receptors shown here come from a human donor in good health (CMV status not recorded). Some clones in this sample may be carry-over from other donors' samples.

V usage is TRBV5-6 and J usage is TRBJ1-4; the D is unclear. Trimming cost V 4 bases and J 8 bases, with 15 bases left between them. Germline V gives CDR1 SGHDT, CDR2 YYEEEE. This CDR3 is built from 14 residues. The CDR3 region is CASSDWRSDEKLFF. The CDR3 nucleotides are TGTGCCAGCAGCGATTGGCGGTCGGACGAAAAACTGTTTTTT.

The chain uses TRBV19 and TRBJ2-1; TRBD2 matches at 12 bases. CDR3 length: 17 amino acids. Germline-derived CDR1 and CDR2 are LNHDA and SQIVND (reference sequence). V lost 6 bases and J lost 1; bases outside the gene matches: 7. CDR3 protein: CASSGTSGWGSYNEQFF. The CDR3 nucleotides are TGTGCCAGTAGCGGGACTAGCGGGTGGGGTTCCTACAATGAGCAGTTCTTC.

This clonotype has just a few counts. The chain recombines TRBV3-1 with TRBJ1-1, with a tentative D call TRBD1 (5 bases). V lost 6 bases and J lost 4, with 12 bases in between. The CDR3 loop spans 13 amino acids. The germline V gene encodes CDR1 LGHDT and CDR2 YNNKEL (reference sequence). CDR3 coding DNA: TGTGCCAGCAGACAAAGGGGCAGCACTGAAGCTTTCTTT. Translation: CASRQRGSTEAFF.

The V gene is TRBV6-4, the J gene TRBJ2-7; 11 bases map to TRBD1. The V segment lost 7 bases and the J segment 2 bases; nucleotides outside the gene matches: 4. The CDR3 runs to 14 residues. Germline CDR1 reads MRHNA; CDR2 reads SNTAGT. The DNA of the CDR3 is TGTGCCAGCATGTCGGGACAGGGGGCCTACGAGCAGTACTTC. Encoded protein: CASMSGQGAYEQYF.

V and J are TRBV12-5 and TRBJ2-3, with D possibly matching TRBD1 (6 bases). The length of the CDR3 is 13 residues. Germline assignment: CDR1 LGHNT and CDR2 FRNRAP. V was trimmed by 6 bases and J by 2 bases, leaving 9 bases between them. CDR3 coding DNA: TGTGCTAGTGGCACAGGGTACACAGATACGCAGTATTTT. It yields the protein CASGTGYTDTQYF.

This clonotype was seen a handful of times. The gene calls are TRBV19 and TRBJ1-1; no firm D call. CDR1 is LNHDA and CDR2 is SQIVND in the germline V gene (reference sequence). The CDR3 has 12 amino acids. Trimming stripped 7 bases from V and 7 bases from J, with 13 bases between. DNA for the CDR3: TGTGCCAGTACCTCGTTAATTGGTGAAGCTTTCTTT. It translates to CASTSLIGEAFF.

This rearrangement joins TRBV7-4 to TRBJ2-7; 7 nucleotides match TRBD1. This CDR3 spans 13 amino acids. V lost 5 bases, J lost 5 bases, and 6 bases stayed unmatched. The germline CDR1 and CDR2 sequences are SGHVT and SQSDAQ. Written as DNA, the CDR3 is TGTGCCAGCAGCCCCACAGGGGTCCACGAGCAGTACTTC. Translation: CASSPTGVHEQYF.

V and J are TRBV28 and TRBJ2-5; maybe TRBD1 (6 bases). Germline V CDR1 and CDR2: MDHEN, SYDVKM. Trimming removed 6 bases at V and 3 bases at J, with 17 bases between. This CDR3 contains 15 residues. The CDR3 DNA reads TGTGCCAGCAGCCCTCAGGGGACCCAAGAAGAGACCCAGTACTTC. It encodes CASSPQGTQEETQYF.